This T cell receptor (beta chain) was observed in a study of control samples from healthy donors and cancer patients. Sequenced by immunoSEQ multiplex PCR; TCRdb stores in-frame clones only, minus some. This sample carries some 200,000 clones, roughly 94% of them seen once, and the ten largest clones take about 1.6%. Germline V gives CDR1 SGHDN, CDR2 FVKESK. Losses at the gene ends were 4 bases for V and 8 bases for J; bases not matched to a gene: 8. This CDR3 has 15 amino acids. This chain joins TRBV14 and TRBJ1-4; TRBD1 matches at 9 bases. Source material: blood. The receptor comes from a man aged 50 to 60 in good health. The CDR3 spells CASSPVGTGREKLFF. CDR3 bases: TGTGCCAGCAGCCCTGTTGGGACAGGGAGGGAAAAACTGTTTTTT.